This T cell receptor (beta chain) was documented in a study of OX40 agonist ivuxolimab in advanced cancers. As for the study in general: Ivuxolimab is a fully human IgG2 antibody that activates OX40 (CD134). Ivuxolimab was administered intravenously to patients at 0.01 to 10 mg/kg every 2 weeks. Of the participants, 35% to 50% had some prior anti-PD-1, anti-PD-L1 or anti-CTLA-4 therapy, which was allowed.

Comments on this clone: Its target is unknown.

Overall study results and limits: At doses 0.1 to 3.0 mg/kg, CD4+ and CD8+ clones expanded.

V was pared by 3 bases and J by 5 bases, with 19 bases between. This CDR3 has 16 amino acids. Germline CDR1 reads LNHDA; CDR2 reads SQIVND (reference sequence). The assay was immunoSEQ multiplex PCR, and TCRdb's table has in-frame clones only and misses some. The repertoire holds 30,000 to 35,000 clones, with roughly three quarters as singletons. Sequences were derived from CD4+ or CD8+ T cells sorted from blood, sampled in a trial of the OX40 agonist ivuxolimab. This TCR was recovered from an adult with an advanced solid tumor such as melanoma, head and neck, liver or kidney cancer. V usage is TRBV19 and J usage is TRBJ1-2; no firm D call. CDR3 sequence (DNA): TGTGCCAGTAGTATGGTGGGATACAGCTTTACTTATGGCTACACCTTC. This sequence encodes CASSMVGYSFTYGYTF.